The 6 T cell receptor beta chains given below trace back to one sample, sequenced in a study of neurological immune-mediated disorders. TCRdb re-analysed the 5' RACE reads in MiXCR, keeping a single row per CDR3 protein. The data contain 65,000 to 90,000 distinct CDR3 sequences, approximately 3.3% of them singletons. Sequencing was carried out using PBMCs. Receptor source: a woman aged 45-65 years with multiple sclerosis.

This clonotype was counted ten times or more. CDR3 bases: TGTGCCAGCAGTGACAGAGGCAGGGGCCCTGAAGCTTTCTTT. This codes for CASSDRGRGPEAFF. The chain is built from TRBV6-4 and TRBJ1-1; maybe TRBD1 (6 bases). The V gene lost 2 bases and the J gene lost 6 bases, with 13 bases spanning the gap. This CDR3 is built from 14 residues. Germline lookup yields CDR1 MRHNA and CDR2 SNTAGT.

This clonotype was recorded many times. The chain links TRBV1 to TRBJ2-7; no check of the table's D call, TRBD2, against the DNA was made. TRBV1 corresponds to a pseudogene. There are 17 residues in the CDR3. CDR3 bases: TGCACCAGCAGCCAAAGACGGGGACTAGCATGTACCTACGAGCAGTACGTC. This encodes CTSSQRRGLACTYEQYV.

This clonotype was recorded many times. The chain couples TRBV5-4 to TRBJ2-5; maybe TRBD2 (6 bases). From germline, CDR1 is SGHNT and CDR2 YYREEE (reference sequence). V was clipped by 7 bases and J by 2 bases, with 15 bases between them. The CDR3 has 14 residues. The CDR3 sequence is CASCPGGAQETQYF. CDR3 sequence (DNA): TGTGCCAGCTGCCCCGGGGGTGCTCAAGAGACCCAGTACTTC. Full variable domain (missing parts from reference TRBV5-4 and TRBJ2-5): ETGVTQSPTHLIKTRGQQVTLRCSSQSGHNTVSWYQQALGQGPQFIFQYYREEENGRGNFPPRFSGLQFPNYSSELNVNALELDDSALYLCASCPGGAQETQYFGPGTRLLVL.

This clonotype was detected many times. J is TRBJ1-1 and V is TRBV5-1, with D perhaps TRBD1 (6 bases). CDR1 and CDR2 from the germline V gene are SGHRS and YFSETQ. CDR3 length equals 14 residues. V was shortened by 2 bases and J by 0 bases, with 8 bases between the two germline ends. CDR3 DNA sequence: TGCGCCAGCAGCTTCGGACAGCTGAACACTGAAGCTTTCTTT. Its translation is CASSFGQLNTEAFF.

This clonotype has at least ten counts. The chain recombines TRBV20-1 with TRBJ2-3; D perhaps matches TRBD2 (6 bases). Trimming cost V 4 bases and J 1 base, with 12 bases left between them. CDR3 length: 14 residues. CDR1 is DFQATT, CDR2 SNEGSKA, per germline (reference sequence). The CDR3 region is CSAMAGKGTDTQYF. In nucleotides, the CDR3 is TGCAGTGCTATGGCGGGGAAGGGCACAGATACGCAGTATTTT.

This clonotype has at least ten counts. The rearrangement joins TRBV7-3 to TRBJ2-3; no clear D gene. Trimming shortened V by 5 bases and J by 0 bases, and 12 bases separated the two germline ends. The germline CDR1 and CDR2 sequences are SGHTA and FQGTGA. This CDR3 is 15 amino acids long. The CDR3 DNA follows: TGTGCCAGCAGCCTATTCGGTTCTAGCACAGATACGCAGTATTTT. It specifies CASSLFGSSTDTQYF. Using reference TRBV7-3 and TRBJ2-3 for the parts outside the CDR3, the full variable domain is GAGVSQTPSNKVTEKGKYVELRCDPISGHTALYWYRQSLGQGPEFLIYFQGTGAADDSGLPNDRFFAVRPEGSVSTLKIQRTERGDSAVYLCASSLFGSSTDTQYFGPGTRLTVL.